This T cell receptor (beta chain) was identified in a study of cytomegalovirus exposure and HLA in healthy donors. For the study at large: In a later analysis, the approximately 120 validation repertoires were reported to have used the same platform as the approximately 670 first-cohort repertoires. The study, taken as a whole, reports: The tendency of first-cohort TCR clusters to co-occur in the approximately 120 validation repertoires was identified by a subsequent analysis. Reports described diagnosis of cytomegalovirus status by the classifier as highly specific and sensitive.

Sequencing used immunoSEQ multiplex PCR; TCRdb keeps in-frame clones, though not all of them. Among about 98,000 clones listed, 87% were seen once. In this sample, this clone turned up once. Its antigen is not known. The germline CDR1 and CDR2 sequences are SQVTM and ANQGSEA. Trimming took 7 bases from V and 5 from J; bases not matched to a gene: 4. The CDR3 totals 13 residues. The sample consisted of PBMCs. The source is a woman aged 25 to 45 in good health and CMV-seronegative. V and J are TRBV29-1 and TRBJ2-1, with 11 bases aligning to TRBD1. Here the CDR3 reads CSAPGQGDNEQFF. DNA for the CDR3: TGCAGCGCCCCGGGACAGGGGGACAATGAGCAGTTCTTC.